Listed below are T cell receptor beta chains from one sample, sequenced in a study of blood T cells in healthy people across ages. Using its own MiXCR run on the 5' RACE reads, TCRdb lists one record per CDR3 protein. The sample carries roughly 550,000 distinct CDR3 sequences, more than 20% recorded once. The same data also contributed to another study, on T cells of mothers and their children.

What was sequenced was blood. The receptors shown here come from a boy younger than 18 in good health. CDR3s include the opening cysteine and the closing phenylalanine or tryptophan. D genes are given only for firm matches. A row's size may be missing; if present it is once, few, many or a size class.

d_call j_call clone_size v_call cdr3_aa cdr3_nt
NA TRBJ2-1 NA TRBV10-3 CAILQGSNEQFF TGTGCCATCCTACAGGGTAGCAATGAGCAGTTCTTC
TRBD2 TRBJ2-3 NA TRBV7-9 CASSLSGSATDTQYF TGTGCCAGCAGCTTAAGCGGGAGCGCGACAGATACGCAGTATTTT
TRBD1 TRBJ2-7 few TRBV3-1 CASSPLTGAKTYEQYF TGTGCCAGCAGTCCTTTGACAGGGGCCAAGACCTACGAGCAGTACTTC
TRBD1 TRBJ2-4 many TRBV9 CARPEGQGKNIQYF TGTGCCAGACCGGAGGGACAGGGAAAAAACATTCAGTACTTC
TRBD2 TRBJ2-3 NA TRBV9 CASSQHGGGANTQYF TGTGCCAGCAGCCAGCACGGCGGGGGGGCGAATACGCAGTATTTT
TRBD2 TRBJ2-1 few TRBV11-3 CASSLVGTNANEQFF TGTGCCAGCAGCTTAGTCGGGACTAATGCTAATGAGCAGTTCTTC
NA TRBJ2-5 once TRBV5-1 CAGSFWDGQETQYF TGCGCCGGCAGCTTCTGGGACGGCCAAGAGACCCAGTACTTC
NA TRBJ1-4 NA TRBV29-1 CSVVLAGEKLFF TGCAGCGTTGTCCTCGCGGGGGAAAAACTGTTTTTT
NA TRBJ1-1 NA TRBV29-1 CRAGVGNTEAFF TGCAGGGCCGGGGTAGGGAACACTGAAGCTTTCTTT
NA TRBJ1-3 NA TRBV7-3 CASSLKGNSGNTIYF TGTGCCAGCAGCTTAAAGGGCAACTCTGGAAACACCATATATTTT
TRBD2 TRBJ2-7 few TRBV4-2 CASSQDKSGTSGYEQYF TGTGCCAGCAGCCAGGACAAATCCGGGACTAGCGGCTACGAGCAGTACTTC
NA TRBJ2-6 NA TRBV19 CASSGSDSSGANVLTF TGTGCCAGTAGTGGCTCAGACTCGTCTGGGGCCAACGTCCTGACTTTC
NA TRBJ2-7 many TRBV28 CASRDSAYEQYF TGTGCCAGCAGAGACAGCGCCTACGAGCAGTACTTC
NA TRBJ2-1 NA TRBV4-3 CASSIGRGDEQFF TGCGCCAGCAGCATTGGCAGGGGGGATGAGCAGTTCTTC
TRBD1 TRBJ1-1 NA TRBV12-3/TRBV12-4 CASRPTGRQRNTEAFF TGTGCCAGCAGGCCGACAGGGAGGCAGAGGAACACTGAAGCTTTCTTT
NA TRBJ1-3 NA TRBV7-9 CASSLVVRGILSGNTIYF TGTGCCAGCAGCTTAGTCGTTCGGGGGATACTTTCTGGAAACACCATATATTTT
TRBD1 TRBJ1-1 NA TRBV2 CASSPRESGTGGTNTEAFF TGTGCCAGCAGCCCTCGGGAATCCGGGACAGGGGGCACGAACACTGAAGCTTTCTTT
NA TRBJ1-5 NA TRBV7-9 CAGSLGGGPQHF TGTGCCGGCAGCTTAGGGGGGGGGCCCCAGCATTTT
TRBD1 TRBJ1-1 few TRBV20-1 CSARDRGLGTEAFF TGCAGTGCTAGAGACAGGGGGCTAGGCACTGAAGCTTTCTTT
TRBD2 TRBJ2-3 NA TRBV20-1 CSARLLAGVEYF TGCAGTGCTAGGCTACTAGCGGGGGTTGAGTATTTT
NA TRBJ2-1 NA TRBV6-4 CASSDSGGDEQFF TGTGCCAGCAGTGACTCCGGTGGAGATGAGCAGTTCTTC
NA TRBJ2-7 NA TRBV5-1 CASSGGESYEQYF TGCGCCAGCAGCGGCGGAGAGTCCTACGAGCAGTACTTC
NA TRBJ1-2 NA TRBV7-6 CASSLASGIYGYTF TGTGCCAGCAGCTTAGCTTCAGGGATCTATGGCTACACCTTC
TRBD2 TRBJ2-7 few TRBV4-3 CASSQEAGLYEQYF TGCGCCAGCAGCCAAGAAGCGGGACTTTACGAGCAGTACTTC
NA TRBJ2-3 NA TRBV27 CASSFYPRTGPDTQYF TGTGCCAGCAGTTTTTATCCTCGGACTGGTCCAGATACGCAGTATTTT
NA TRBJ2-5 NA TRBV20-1 CSARGVLRTTPETQYF TGCAGTGCTAGGGGGGTGCTTAGGACCACCCCGGAGACCCAGTACTTC